This TCR beta chain emerged from a study of CD8+CD57+ T cells in acquired aplastic anemia. In regard to this clonotype: Its antigen is not known.

An expansion of CD8+CD57+ cells by flow cytometry had been shown in patients chosen for sequencing. Every patient presented with severe acquired aplastic anemia. Study-wide findings and caveats: With respect to CD8+ Simpson's diversity, patients and controls did not differ significantly.

Template material for TCR beta VDJ and CDR3 profiling consisted of genomic DNA. TCRdb reprocessed the reads with MiXCR, giving one entry per CDR3 protein. The sample carries 160,000 or so distinct CDR3 sequences, more than 45% recorded once. This CDR3 spans 19 amino acids. Germline V CDR1 and CDR2: MNHEY, SVGEGT. V was clipped by 2 bases and J by 10 bases, with 27 bases between them. This TCR came from a human donor with aplastic anemia. The specimen sequenced was sorted CD4+, CD8+, or CD8+CD57+ T cells (not recorded which) from PBMCs. The J gene is TRBJ1-6, the V gene TRBV6-2 or TRBV6-3; tentatively, D is TRBD1 (6 bases). CDR3 DNA sequence: TGTGCCAGCAGTTACCTCGGGACTACAGGGAGAGGAGTATCCTCACCCCTCCACTTT. It specifies CASSYLGTTGRGVSSPLHF.